Each of the 26 T cell receptor beta chains below was sequenced from the same sample in a study of blood T cell repertoires in COVID-19 (dated by TCRdb to about 2020). The library came from the immunoSEQ multiplex PCR assay. TCRdb retrieved this table from immuneACCESS and kept in-frame rearrangements only. Not all clones are present; in checked studies, unresolved V genes account for under half, and no reason is known for the remainder. The sample includes under 300,000 clones, with roughly four fifths observed a single time. The biggest ten clones account for roughly 2% of the sample. The source material was peripheral blood. These receptors all stem from a man aged 25-45 years who had recovered from COVID-19.

On this clone: Other nucleotide sequences in the sample specify the same CDR3. The chain joins TRBV12-3 or TRBV12-4 to TRBJ1-2; possible D gene TRBD1, 5 bases. This CDR3 region has 13 residues. V lost 1 base, J lost 5 bases, and 8 bases lay in between. The CDR3 loop is CASSLGAGYGYTF. DNA of the CDR3: TGTGCCAGCAGTTTAGGGGCAGGGTATGGCTACACCTTC.

J is TRBJ1-6 and V is TRBV5-8; tentative D call: TRBD1 (6 bases). Germline CDR1 SGHTS, CDR2 YDEGEE. The V end was cut by 0 bases, the J end by 8 bases, with 12 bases between. The CDR3 runs 15 residues. CDR3 bases: TGTGCCAGCAGCTTGGCCTCAGGGGCATATTCACCCCTCCACTTT. Amino acids: CASSLASGAYSPLHF.

J is TRBJ2-7 and V is TRBV21-1; the D call TRBD2 from the table was never checked on the DNA. TRBV21-1 is recorded as a pseudogene. The CDR3 is made up of 15 amino acids. CDR3 loop: CASSREAVSSYEQYF. DNA for the CDR3: TGTGCCAGCAGCCGTGAGGCAGTGAGCTCCTACGAGCAGTACTTC.

The chain carries TRBV6-5 and TRBJ2-7, with a weak D call TRBD2 (6 bases). The CDR3 is 14 amino acids. Germline CDR1 and CDR2: MNHEY and SVGAGI. V dropped 8 bases and J dropped 3 bases, with 17 bases sitting between them. The CDR3 sequence is CASGMGMGGYEQYF. CDR3 coding DNA: TGTGCCAGCGGGATGGGGATGGGAGGCTACGAGCAGTACTTC.

The gene calls are TRBV24-1 and TRBJ2-2, with TRBD2 identical over 7 bases. V gave up 0 bases and J gave up 8 bases; unmatched junction bases: 2. Per the germline V gene, CDR1 is KGHDR and CDR2 is SFDVKD. The CDR3 spans 14 residues. The CDR3: CATSDLGRGGELFF. The CDR3 nucleotides are TGTGCCACCAGTGATTTGGGGAGGGGAGGGGAGCTGTTTTTT.

The rearrangement joins TRBV19 to TRBJ1-1; no clear D gene. There are 14 residues in the CDR3. The V and J ends lost 1 base and 1 base respectively, with 7 bases between them. CDR1 is LNHDA and CDR2 is SQIVND in the germline V gene (reference sequence). CDR3 region: CASSIVEGNTEAFF. DNA of the CDR3: TGTGCCAGTAGTATAGTGGAGGGGAACACTGAAGCTTTCTTT.

V and J are TRBV6-5 and TRBJ1-6; 8 bases map to TRBD1. J lost 8 bases, V lost 6 bases, and 3 bases had no gene match. The length of the CDR3 is 13 residues. The germline V gene encodes CDR1 MNHEY and CDR2 SVGAGI. The DNA of the CDR3 is TGTGCCAGCAGGGTGACAGGGGATTCACCCCTCCACTTT. This sequence encodes CASRVTGDSPLHF.

V usage is TRBV5-1 and J usage is TRBJ2-1; D unresolved. V lost 2 bases and J 4 bases, leaving 13 bases between the germline ends. The germline V gene has CDR1 SGHRS and CDR2 YFSETQ. The CDR3 sequence is 15 residues long. The CDR3 sequence: CASSFSPSSYNEQFF. DNA for the CDR3: TGCGCCAGCAGCTTTTCCCCGAGTTCTTACAATGAGCAGTTCTTC.

This clone appeared once. The chain carries TRBV7-2 and TRBJ1-6; maybe TRBD1 (5 bases). Germline V gene sequence: CDR1 SGHTA, CDR2 FQGNSA. Between the trimmed V and J ends, which lost 6 bases and 0 bases, there was a span of 9 bases. The CDR3 contains 15 residues. The CDR3 sequence: CASRGHSSYNSPLHF. The CDR3 DNA follows: TGTGCCAGCAGAGGACACAGCTCCTATAATTCACCCCTCCACTTT.

V is TRBV19 and J is TRBJ1-1; tentatively, D is TRBD1 (6 bases). This CDR3 spans 16 amino acids. CDR1 and CDR2 (germline): LNHDA, SQIVND (reference sequence). V shed 6 bases and J shed 2 bases, with 19 bases lying between them. CDR3 region: CASRKGRGDPNTEAFF. In nucleotides, the CDR3 is TGTGCCAGTAGGAAGGGCAGGGGTGACCCTAACACTGAAGCTTTCTTT.

The CDR3 spells CASSVLYEQYF. The CDR3 DNA is TGTGCCAGCAGCGTCCTCTACGAGCAGTACTTC. V and J are TRBV2 and TRBJ2-7, with unresolved D. The germline gives CDR1 SNHLY, CDR2 FYNNEI. V lost 6 bases to trimming and J lost 3 bases, with 6 bases between them. The CDR3 totals 11 residues.

This clone occurred once. CDR3 nucleotides: TGTGCCAGCAGGTCGGGACAGGGGGCGTCTGGCTACACCTTC. Translated, it gives CASRSGQGASGYTF. The rearrangement uses TRBV28 and TRBJ1-2; 12 bases agree with TRBD1. Germline lookup yields CDR1 MDHEN and CDR2 SYDVKM. The CDR3 is 14 amino acids. The junction had 6 bases not matched to a gene; V was cut back by 6 bases and J by 7 bases.

This rearrangement joins TRBV19 to TRBJ1-3; maybe TRBD1 (5 bases). Germline lookup yields CDR1 LNHDA and CDR2 SQIVND (reference sequence). Deletions cut 5 bases from V and 4 bases from J, with 18 bases between. The CDR3 extends over 16 amino acids. The CDR3 DNA is TGTGCCAGTAGTGAGCTTCTACAAGGGGCCGGAAACACCATATATTTT. Translating it yields CASSELLQGAGNTIYF.

The rearrangement joins TRBV21-1 to TRBJ1-3; the D call in the table, TRBD1, was not verified against the DNA. TRBV21-1 is a documented pseudogene. The CDR3 totals 18 residues. The CDR3 is CASSKVISRQGAGNTIYF. The CDR3 DNA reads TGTGCCAGCAGCAAAGTGATATCCCGACAGGGAGCTGGAAACACCATATATTTT.

This clone has just a few counts. This specimen includes other DNA sequences encoding the same CDR3. This chain connects TRBV11-2 to TRBJ2-7; D call uncertain. Germline lookup yields CDR1 SGHAT and CDR2 FQNNGV. The CDR3 has 13 amino acids. Trimming removed 0 bases from V and 2 bases from J, with 5 bases in between. The CDR3 protein is CASSLDRAYEQYF. Written as DNA, the CDR3 is TGTGCCAGCAGCTTAGATCGGGCCTACGAGCAGTACTTC.

Points on this clone: This may stem from a read error, because a much larger clone lies one nucleotide away. V gene TRBV12-3 or TRBV12-4 combines with J gene TRBJ1-2, with a possible D match to TRBD1 (6 bases). The CDR3 runs 13 residues. Trimming stripped 3 bases from V and 4 bases from J, with 9 bases between. The CDR3 nucleotides read TGTGCCAGCAGTTTCACCAGGGGCTATGGCTACACCTTC. Protein product: CASSFTRGYGYTF.

V is TRBV18 and J is TRBJ2-3; 9 nucleotides agree with TRBD1. Germline V gene data show CDR1 as KGHSH and CDR2 as LQKENI. The V and J ends lost 2 bases and 1 base, in that order; junction bases with no gene match: 13. CDR3 length: 19 residues. The CDR3 DNA reads TGTGCCAGCTCACCAAGGGACAGGGCCCCTCAGCGTGGCACAGATACGCAGTATTTT. It specifies CASSPRDRAPQRGTDTQYF.

The chain employs TRBV25-1 and TRBJ1-2, with D tentatively TRBD1 (6 bases). Trimming shortened V by 6 bases and J by 4 bases, and 18 bases separated the two germline ends. Germline CDR1 MGHDK, CDR2 SYGVNS. The CDR3 extends over 15 amino acids. The CDR3 loop reads CASSRTQQGGYGYTF. The CDR3 coding sequence is TGTGCCAGCAGCCGTACACAACAGGGCGGCTATGGCTACACCTTC.

This rearrangement joins TRBV4-1 to TRBJ1-5, with D unclear. Germline lookup yields CDR1 MGHRA and CDR2 YSYEKL. V gave up 0 bases and J gave up 8 bases, with 11 bases separating them. The CDR3 sequence is 14 residues long. CDR3 nucleotide sequence: TGCGCCAGCAGCCAAGATGAAGGCGGGGAGCCCCAGCATTTT. This translates into CASSQDEGGEPQHF.

Only a few counts were recorded for this clone. V gene TRBV4-1 combines with J gene TRBJ1-5; D is uncertain. This CDR3 has 14 residues. V lost 4 bases and J 2 bases, leaving 9 bases between the germline ends. CDR1 is MGHRA and CDR2 is YSYEKL in the germline V gene. The CDR3 DNA follows: TGCGCCAGCAGCCGAGGAAAGGGCAATCAGCCCCAGCATTTT. As protein: CASSRGKGNQPQHF.

The chain is built from TRBV29-1 and TRBJ2-5; D perhaps matches TRBD2 (5 bases). Germline lookup yields CDR1 SQVTM and CDR2 ANQGSEA. The CDR3 has 13 amino acids. With 4 bases removed from V and 7 bases from J, the gap between germline ends came to 16 bases. This CDR3 is CSVVPAAGGTQYF. CDR3 nucleotide sequence: TGCAGCGTTGTCCCAGCGGCGGGTGGGACCCAGTACTTC.

The chain joins TRBV10-3 to TRBJ1-1, with TRBD1 as a possible D gene (5 bases). Trimming pared 9 bases from V and 3 bases from J, leaving 14 bases between. This CDR3 spans 13 amino acids. From germline, CDR1 is ENHRY and CDR2 SYGVKD. CDR3 loop: CAIVRSQDTEAFF. CDR3 sequence (DNA): TGTGCCATAGTAAGGTCACAGGACACTGAAGCTTTCTTT.

This clone has a single count. The J gene is TRBJ2-3, the V gene TRBV27, with TRBD1 matching over 8 bases. The germline V gene encodes CDR1 MNHEY and CDR2 SMNVEV (reference sequence). The CDR3 extends over 15 amino acids. Trimming cost V 6 bases and J 3 bases; bases outside gene matches: 8. CDR3 DNA: TGTGCCAGCAGCCCGATGGACAGGGAAACAGATACGCAGTATTTT. It codes for CASSPMDRETDTQYF.

The chain has TRBV7-9 and TRBJ2-5; 12 bases line up with TRBD2. Germline loops: CDR1 SEHNR, CDR2 FQNEAQ (reference sequence). This CDR3 is built from 18 residues. V gave up 4 bases and J gave up 2 bases; unmatched junction bases: 11. This CDR3 is CASSWGLAGTVIQETQYF. The CDR3 region has the DNA TGTGCCAGCAGCTGGGGACTAGCGGGCACTGTTATTCAAGAGACCCAGTACTTC.

The chain is built from TRBV12-3 or TRBV12-4 and TRBJ2-7; TRBD1 agrees at 7 bases. The trim removed 6 bases at V and 5 bases at J, leaving 7 bases unmatched. The CDR3 contains 13 residues. Here the CDR3 DNA reads TGTGCCAGCAGCGAAAACAGGGGAAACGAGCAGTACGTC. Translating gives CASSENRGNEQYV.

The rearrangement links TRBV2 to TRBJ1-5, with D tentatively TRBD1 (5 bases). This CDR3 is built from 15 residues. V dropped 6 bases and J dropped 2 bases, with 14 bases sitting between them. From germline, CDR1 is SNHLY and CDR2 FYNNEI. The CDR3 protein is CASRFQGSGNQPQHF. CDR3 sequence (DNA): TGTGCCAGCAGGTTTCAGGGATCGGGCAATCAGCCCCAGCATTTT.